Each of the 7 T cell receptor beta chains below was sequenced from the same sample in a study of cytomegalovirus exposure and HLA in healthy donors. The PCR employed 60 Vbeta primers together with 13 Jbeta primers. Data came from immunoSEQ multiplex PCR; TCRdb stores just in-frame clones and leaves some out. Here the sample spans some 110,000 clones, approximately 71% being singletons. The specimen sequenced was PBMCs. Every receptor here comes from a man aged 35 to 55 in good health and CMV-seronegative.

The gene calls are TRBV6-1 and TRBJ1-5, with a possible D match to TRBD1 (5 bases). Per the germline V gene, CDR1 is MNHNS and CDR2 is SASEGT. This CDR3 is 14 amino acids long. V lost 6 bases and J 6 bases, leaving 15 bases between the germline ends. DNA of the CDR3: TGTGCCAGCAGCCAAGGGGTTCCCCCTCAGCCCCAGCATTTT. Encoded protein: CASSQGVPPQPQHF.

This rearrangement joins TRBV7-2 to TRBJ2-2; tentative D call: TRBD1 (5 bases). The CDR3 is made up of 16 amino acids. Germline V gene sequence: CDR1 SGHTA, CDR2 FQGNSA. Trimming pared 2 bases from V and 5 bases from J, leaving 15 bases between. The CDR3 spells CASSLYPGWGTGELFF. CDR3 sequence (DNA): TGTGCCAGCAGCTTATACCCAGGGTGGGGAACCGGGGAGCTGTTTTTT.

This sequence joins TRBV5-5 and TRBJ1-6; D not resolved. Per the germline V gene, CDR1 is SGHKS and CDR2 is YYEKEE (reference sequence). The CDR3 is 13 residues long. V lost 3 bases, J lost 5 bases, and 6 bases lay in between. The CDR3 DNA sequence: TGTGCCAGCAGCTCCTTTGATAATTCACCCCTCCACTTT. Its translation is CASSSFDNSPLHF.

The rearrangement links TRBV7-9 to TRBJ2-7; tentatively, D is TRBD1 (6 bases). The CDR3 runs to 14 residues. The V gene lost 1 base and the J gene lost 0 bases, with 7 bases spanning the gap. Germline V gives CDR1 SEHNR, CDR2 FQNEAQ (reference sequence). In DNA form, the CDR3 reads TGTGCCAGCAGCTTAGGGACAGCCTCCTACGAGCAGTACTTC. Protein sequence: CASSLGTASYEQYF.

This clone has only one observation. This chain connects TRBV10-3 to TRBJ2-5; no definite D call. CDR3 length: 13 amino acids. In germline, CDR1 is ENHRY, CDR2 SYGVKD. Between the trimmed V and J ends, which lost 9 bases and 3 bases, there was a span of 14 bases. CDR3 sequence (DNA): TGTGCCATAACTCCTCGGGTCGAAGAGACCCAGTACTTC. Its protein product is CAITPRVEETQYF.

There are a few counts of this clone. The chain uses TRBV4-2 and TRBJ1-5, with TRBD1 matching 7 bases. Per the germline V gene, CDR1 is LGHNA and CDR2 is YNFKEQ. The CDR3 covers 15 residues. Unmatched junction bases numbered 2, after V lost 0 bases and J lost 3 bases. The DNA of the CDR3 is TGTGCCAGCAGCCAAGATGGACAGGTCAATCAGCCCCAGCATTTT. It codes for CASSQDGQVNQPQHF.

J is TRBJ1-2 and V is TRBV5-6; 9 nucleotides agree with TRBD1. The CDR3 consists of 17 residues. V dropped 1 base and J dropped 4; count of bases not matched to a gene: 11. The germline V gene encodes CDR1 SGHDT and CDR2 YYEEEE. The CDR3 protein is CASSLFSTGGSVYGYTF. CDR3 nucleotide sequence: TGTGCCAGCAGCTTGTTTAGTACAGGGGGCAGTGTCTATGGCTACACCTTC.